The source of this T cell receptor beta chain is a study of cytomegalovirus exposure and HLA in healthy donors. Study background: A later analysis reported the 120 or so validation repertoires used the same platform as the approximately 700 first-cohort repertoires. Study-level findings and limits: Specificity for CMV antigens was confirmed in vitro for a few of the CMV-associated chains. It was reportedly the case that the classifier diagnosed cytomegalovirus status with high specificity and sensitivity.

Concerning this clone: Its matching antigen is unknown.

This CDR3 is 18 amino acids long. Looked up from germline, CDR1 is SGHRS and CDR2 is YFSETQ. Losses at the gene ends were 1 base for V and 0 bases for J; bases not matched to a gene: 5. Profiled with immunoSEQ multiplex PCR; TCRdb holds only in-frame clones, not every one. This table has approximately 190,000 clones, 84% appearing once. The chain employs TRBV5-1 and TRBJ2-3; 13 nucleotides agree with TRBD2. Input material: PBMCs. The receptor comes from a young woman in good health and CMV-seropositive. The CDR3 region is CASSLTGTSGMSTDTQYF. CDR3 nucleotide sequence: TGCGCCAGCAGCTTGACGGGGACTAGCGGGATGAGCACAGATACGCAGTATTTT.